The T cell receptor (beta chain) described here comes from a study of blood T cell repertoires in COVID-19. Overall study: There were acute and convalescent COVID-19 samples, and they came from the United States, Italy and Spain. In each case, the material was cDNA or gDNA derived from T cells, B-cell-depleted T cells, or PBMCs.

The V gene's germline CDR1 is KGHSH and CDR2 LQKENI. J was trimmed by 0 bases and V by 5 bases; bases with no gene match: 7. The CDR3 consists of 15 residues. Authors' analysis steps: Reference gene primers were amplified, and this amplification served to estimate nucleated cell counts. Sequencing used immunoSEQ multiplex PCR; TCRdb keeps in-frame clones, though not all of them. That table gives V, J and clone size, and the DNA gave D and trimming. This sample yields 68,000 or so clones, of which approximately 79% are seen a single time; just under 10% belongs to the top ten. The receptor comes from a woman in her 50s with acute or convalescent COVID-19. V usage is TRBV18 and J usage is TRBJ2-7, with 7 bases aligning to TRBD1. The sequencing sample was made of peripheral blood. CDR3 in DNA: TGTGCCAGCTCAATCGGGACAGCCAACTCCTACGAGCAGTACTTC. Its translation is CASSIGTANSYEQYF.